These 24 T cell receptor beta chains originate from one sample sequenced in a study of identical twins. Via MiXCR, TCRdb re-called the 5' RACE reads, giving one row per CDR3 protein. The table includes about 660,000 distinct CDR3 sequences, 8% to 9% detected once. These data also featured in a second study, about yellow fever vaccine responses in identical twins.

Sequencing input: PBMCs. The receptors originated from a woman under 30 in good health.

This clonotype occurred a few times. V usage is TRBV5-1 and J usage is TRBJ2-7; TRBD2 aligns across 8 bases. From germline, CDR1 is SGHRS and CDR2 YFSETQ. The CDR3 spans 18 residues. Germline trimming cut 0 bases from V and 6 bases from J; bases unmatched to any gene: 17. CDR3 DNA: TGCGCCAGCAGCTTGGCTGTTTTGGCGGGGGGCCAGTCGTCCGAGCAGTACTTC. Translating it yields CASSLAVLAGGQSSEQYF.

This clonotype was seen a handful of times. The CDR3 loop reads CASSSRAGQENTGELFF. The CDR3 DNA follows: TGTGCCAGCAGCTCCAGAGCGGGACAGGAGAACACCGGGGAGCTGTTTTTT. The chain recombines TRBV9 with TRBJ2-2, with a possible D match to TRBD1 (8 bases). V was trimmed by 4 bases and J by 1 base, leaving 17 bases between them. The CDR3 runs 17 residues. In germline, CDR1 is SGDLS, CDR2 YYNGEE.

This clonotype was counted ten times or more. The CDR3 protein is CSARRLAGELETQYF. In nucleotides, the CDR3 is TGCAGTGCTAGGCGACTAGCGGGGGAATTGGAGACCCAGTACTTC. This chain uses TRBV20-1 with TRBJ2-5, with 12 bases aligning to TRBD2. CDR1 and CDR2 (germline): DFQATT, SNEGSKA (reference sequence). The V segment lost 3 bases and the J segment 5 bases; nucleotides outside the gene matches: 7. The CDR3 spans 15 residues.

The V call is TRBV20-1, the J call TRBJ1-1; D call uncertain. Germline V gives CDR1 DFQATT, CDR2 SNEGSKA (reference sequence). The V end lost 8 bases, the J end lost 0 bases, and 16 bases lay between the germline ends. The CDR3 length is 14 residues. CDR3 nucleotides: TGCAGTAAAGACCTGTCCCATATGAACACTGAAGCTTTCTTT. Amino acid sequence: CSKDLSHMNTEAFF.

This clonotype was detected ten times or more. The rearrangement links TRBV5-5 to TRBJ2-3; D gene uncertain. This CDR3 region has 11 residues. CDR1 and CDR2 (germline): SGHKS, YYEKEE (reference sequence). V was shortened by 5 bases and J by 3 bases, with 4 bases between the two germline ends. This CDR3 is CASRSTDTQYF. CDR3 nucleotides: TGTGCCAGCAGGAGTACAGATACGCAGTATTTT. Based on the CDR3 plus reference TRBV5-5 and TRBJ2-3, the full variable domain is DAGVTQSPTHLIKTRGQQVTLRCSPISGHKSVSWYQQVLGQGPQFIFQYYEKEERGRGNFPDRFSARQFPNYSSELNVNALLLGDSALYLCASRSTDTQYFGPGTRLTVL.

This clonotype was detected many times. This rearrangement joins TRBV29-1 to TRBJ2-1; D is undetermined. V lost 1 base to trimming and J lost 8 bases, with 27 bases between them. The CDR3 has 18 residues. Germline CDR1 reads SQVTM; CDR2 reads ANQGSEA. In DNA form, the CDR3 reads TGCAGCGTTGAAGTTCTGGGCACGGTGGGCCACTCCGGCGATGAGCAGTTCTTC. Its translation: CSVEVLGTVGHSGDEQFF.

The sample holds many counts of this clonotype. The V gene is TRBV15, the J gene TRBJ2-3; D ambiguous. Germline V gene lookup returns CDR1 LNHNV and CDR2 YYDKDF (reference sequence). The CDR3 loop spans 13 amino acids. Deletions cut 0 bases from V and 5 bases from J, with 6 bases between. DNA for the CDR3: TGTGCCACCAGCAGAGATCGAGAAGATACGCAGTATTTT. Its translation: CATSRDREDTQYF.

The chain carries TRBV30 and TRBJ2-7, with TRBD2 as a possible D gene (6 bases). CDR3 length: 15 residues. Germline-derived CDR1 and CDR2 are GTSNPN and SVGIG (reference sequence). Trimming took off 3 bases at V and 4 bases at J, with 19 bases between the two ends. CDR3 loop: CAWRSPGQGLYEQYF. The CDR3 nucleotides are TGTGCCTGGAGAAGCCCTGGGCAGGGACTGTACGAGCAGTACTTC.

There are many counts of this clonotype. This sequence joins TRBV12-3 or TRBV12-4 and TRBJ1-3; no reliable D call. The CDR3 runs to 14 residues. The germline V and J ends were trimmed by 8 bases and 1 base, with 12 bases remaining between them. The CDR3: CASSEGDSGNTIYF. The CDR3 nucleotides read TGTGCCAGCTCGGAGGGAGATTCTGGAAACACCATATATTTT.

The V gene is TRBV12-3 or TRBV12-4, the J gene TRBJ2-3; no clear D. The CDR3 consists of 15 residues. V was trimmed by 7 bases and J by 0 bases, leaving 14 bases between them. CDR3 loop: CASMRLAASTDTQYF. CDR3 bases: TGTGCCAGCATGAGGCTGGCGGCTAGCACAGATACGCAGTATTTT.

This clonotype has only a few counts. The J gene is TRBJ2-1, the V gene TRBV12-3 or TRBV12-4, with D perhaps TRBD2 (6 bases). This CDR3 has 14 amino acids. V was shortened by 6 bases and J by 8 bases, with 17 bases between the two germline ends. The CDR3 bases are TGTGCCAGCAGCCCGACTAGACTTGGGTATGAGCAGTTCTTC. Translating gives CASSPTRLGYEQFF.

This clonotype was counted ten times or more. V and J are TRBV20-1 and TRBJ2-7; D call uncertain. Trimming took 4 bases from V and 7 from J, leaving 20 bases between them. The CDR3 is made up of 14 amino acids. CDR1 and CDR2 (germline): DFQATT, SNEGSKA (reference sequence). CDR3 bases: TGCAGTGCTACCCCTCTTACTACTTCTGGTGAGCAGTACTTC. It specifies CSATPLTTSGEQYF.

A few counts support this clonotype. The chain links TRBV27 to TRBJ2-3, with unresolved D. V dropped 0 bases and J dropped 11 bases, with 9 bases sitting between them. Germline CDR1 reads MNHEY; CDR2 reads SMNVEV (reference sequence). CDR3 length: 12 residues. The CDR3 protein is CASSLSGSGQYF. The CDR3 nucleotides read TGTGCCAGCAGTTTATCCGGTTCGGGGCAGTATTTT.

A few counts support this clonotype. The chain has TRBV25-1 and TRBJ2-3; the D gene is possibly TRBD2 (7 bases). V gave up 3 bases and J gave up 4 bases, with 14 bases separating them. The CDR3 has 15 amino acids. The germline V gene has CDR1 MGHDK and CDR2 SYGVNS. In DNA, the CDR3 is TGTGCCAGCAGTGAGGGGGGGGGCGTCTCAGATACGCAGTATTTT. Translation gives CASSEGGGVSDTQYF.

This clonotype has more than one count but fewer than ten. This rearrangement joins TRBV4-1 to TRBJ2-6; 8 bases agree with TRBD1. The CDR3 length is 19 residues. Germline CDR1 MGHRA, CDR2 YSYEKL. J lost 0 bases, V lost 1 base, and 8 bases had no gene match. CDR3 protein: CASSQVPSGQDSGANVLTF. In nucleotides, the CDR3 is TGCGCCAGCAGCCAAGTCCCCTCGGGACAGGACTCTGGGGCCAACGTCCTGACTTTC.

This clonotype was found a few times. The rearrangement links TRBV5-6 to TRBJ1-1; no firm D call. V was clipped by 5 bases and J by 1 base, with 18 bases between them. The CDR3 has 16 residues. The germline CDR1 and CDR2 sequences are SGHDT and YYEEEE. As DNA, the CDR3 is TGTGCCAGCAGTGGACCGCTCTCCCAGAAGAACACTGAAGCTTTCTTT. This gives the protein CASSGPLSQKNTEAFF.

DNA for the CDR3: TGTGCCAGCAGCGAAATACAGCTAAATGAAAAACTGTTTTTT. Its protein product is CASSEIQLNEKLFF. The rearrangement uses TRBV6-1 and TRBJ1-4; D is undetermined. The CDR3 totals 14 residues. V was trimmed by 6 bases and J by 5 bases, leaving 13 bases between them. Germline CDR1 MNHNS, CDR2 SASEGT.

As regards this clonotype: Being one base from a much bigger clone, this may be a read error. This chain joins TRBV6-2 or TRBV6-3 and TRBJ2-3; TRBD2 agrees at 10 bases. The germline CDR1 and CDR2 sequences are MNHEY and SVGEGT. The CDR3 extends over 17 amino acids. The CDR3 DNA reads as TGTGCCGGCAGTTCCTTCGGACTAGCGGTCGGGGCAGATACGCAGTATTTT. It codes for CAGSSFGLAVGADTQYF.

The J gene is TRBJ2-2, the V gene TRBV7-3; 14 nucleotides line up with TRBD2. The CDR3 loop spans 17 amino acids. With 0 bases clipped from V and 6 bases from J, the junction kept 3 bases outside the gene matches. Germline V CDR1 and CDR2: SGHTA, FQGTGA. DNA of the CDR3: TGTGCCAGCAGCTTAACGGGACTAGCGGGAGTTGCCGGGGAGCTGTTTTTT. Residues: CASSLTGLAGVAGELFF.

The DNA for the CDR3 is TGTGCCAGCAGCCCCGACGGAGACTATGGCTACACCTTC. Protein: CASSPDGDYGYTF. The rearrangement uses TRBV9 and TRBJ1-2; D not certain. Germline V lookup: CDR1 SGDLS, CDR2 YYNGEE. Trimming removed 4 bases at V and 3 bases at J, with 10 bases between. The CDR3 is made up of 13 amino acids.

A few counts support this clonotype. The gene calls are TRBV11-2 and TRBJ2-5; TRBD1 matches at 9 bases. Germline loops: CDR1 SGHAT, CDR2 FQNNGV. The J segment lost 5 bases and the V segment lost 1 base, leaving 5 bases of the junction unmatched. CDR3 length equals 15 residues. This chain's CDR3 is CASSLVDRGSETQYF. The DNA for the CDR3 is TGTGCCAGCAGCTTAGTAGACAGGGGGAGTGAGACCCAGTACTTC.

This clonotype was counted between two and nine times. A read error may explain this, as a much larger clone is one base away. The chain employs TRBV28 and TRBJ2-7; no firm D call. This CDR3 region has 11 residues. Trimming stripped 8 bases from V and 1 base from J, with 6 bases between. Germline-derived CDR1 and CDR2 are MDHEN and SYDVKM. CDR3 nucleotides: TGTGCCAGCGTACGGTCCTACGAGCAGTACTTC. This encodes CASVRSYEQYF.

The rearrangement joins TRBV7-2 to TRBJ1-4, with unresolved D. V was trimmed by 5 bases and J by 3 bases, leaving 13 bases between them. Germline V lookup: CDR1 SGHTA, CDR2 FQGNSA. This CDR3 region has 15 residues. The DNA of the CDR3 is TGTGCCAGCAGCCCTTACGGACTTGCTAATGAAAAACTGTTTTTT. Protein sequence: CASSPYGLANEKLFF.

The chain has TRBV5-1 and TRBJ2-1, with TRBD2 as a possible D gene (5 bases). CDR1 is SGHRS and CDR2 is YFSETQ in the germline V gene. The CDR3 length is 13 residues. Trimming removed 4 bases at V and 5 bases at J, with 10 bases between. The CDR3 region has the DNA TGCGCCAGCAGCGGGAGCCTCAACAATGAGCAGTTCTTC. Its protein product is CASSGSLNNEQFF.